The 14 T cell receptor beta chains below were found in one sample sequenced in a study of blood T cell repertoires in COVID-19. Produced via immunoSEQ multiplex PCR; TCRdb's table is partial and in-frame only. The sample has 110,000 or so clones, over 65% seen once; the top ten hold about 6.8%. The material sequenced was peripheral blood. All receptors derive from a man in his 70s with acute or convalescent COVID-19.

The chain has TRBV18 and TRBJ1-2; no clear D gene. CDR1 is KGHSH and CDR2 is LQKENI in the germline V gene. The V end lost 3 bases, the J end lost 3 bases, and 14 bases lay between the germline ends. The CDR3 is 15 amino acids. The CDR3 bases are TGTGCCAGCTCACCCAGTAACGATAAGTACTATGGCTACACCTTC. Residues: CASSPSNDKYYGYTF.

The table lists this clone with a few counts. The chain uses TRBV9 and TRBJ2-7; D remains ambiguous. The V and J ends lost 3 bases and 5 bases respectively, with 12 bases between them. Germline V gene lookup returns CDR1 SGDLS and CDR2 YYNGEE. The CDR3 covers 13 residues. As DNA, the CDR3 is TGTGCCAGCAGCGCCCGCATCAGCGACGAGCAGTACTTC. Protein product: CASSARISDEQYF.

This clone was seen a single time. This chain links TRBV11-2 with TRBJ1-1; D is unresolved. Deletions cut 0 bases from V and 7 bases from J, with 15 bases between. CDR1 is SGHAT, CDR2 FQNNGV, per germline. The CDR3 spans 15 residues. CDR3 in DNA: TGTGCCAGCAGCTTAGATAGAAGGAGGGCCTATGAAGCTTTCTTT. This gives the protein CASSLDRRRAYEAFF.

The chain links TRBV10-3 to TRBJ2-1; possible D gene TRBD1, 6 bases. CDR3 length equals 13 residues. Germline CDR1 and CDR2: ENHRY and SYGVKD. Trimming removed 4 bases at V and 4 bases at J, with 8 bases between. Written as DNA, the CDR3 is TGTGCCATCAGTGTGGACAGTTACAATGAGCAGTTCTTC. This translates into CAISVDSYNEQFF.

The rearrangement uses TRBV5-5 and TRBJ2-3; D unresolved. Trimming removed 0 bases at V and 4 bases at J, with 12 bases between. Germline CDR1 and CDR2: SGHKS and YYEKEE (reference sequence). The CDR3 has 15 amino acids. CDR3 protein: CASSLARLISDTQYF. The CDR3 coding sequence is TGTGCCAGCAGCTTGGCTAGGTTGATCTCAGATACGCAGTATTTT.

V gene TRBV4-3 combines with J gene TRBJ2-5; maybe TRBD2 (7 bases). Germline CDR1 is LGHNA and CDR2 is YSLEER. The CDR3 runs 15 residues. With 5 bases removed from V and 5 bases from J, the gap between germline ends came to 18 bases. The DNA for the CDR3 is TGCGCCAGCAGCTTCTGGGGGGGCGGAAGGGAGACCCAGTACTTC. Translated: CASSFWGGGRETQYF.

This clone was found a few times. The rearrangement joins TRBV3-1 (or the pseudogene TRBV3-2) to TRBJ1-5; tentatively, D is TRBD1 (6 bases). The CDR3 consists of 13 residues. Germline V gene lookup returns CDR1 LGHDT and CDR2 YNNKEL (reference sequence). Trimming pared 4 bases from V and 5 bases from J, leaving 9 bases between. CDR3 nucleotide sequence: TGTGCCAGCAGCCCGGACAGTCATCAGCCCCAGCATTTT. Translating it yields CASSPDSHQPQHF.

The chain combines TRBV5-4 with TRBJ2-4; tentative D call: TRBD2 (5 bases). The V gene lost 2 bases and the J gene lost 0 bases, with 12 bases spanning the gap. The CDR3 is made up of 16 amino acids. Germline assignment: CDR1 SGHNT and CDR2 YYREEE (reference sequence). CDR3 nucleotides: TGTGCCAGCAGCTTCATGGAGGCTCTAGCCAAAAACATTCAGTACTTC. Translation gives CASSFMEALAKNIQYF.

V and J are TRBV5-1 and TRBJ2-3; perhaps TRBD2 as D (5 bases). Germline CDR1 reads SGHRS; CDR2 reads YFSETQ. The CDR3 has 16 amino acids. The V and J ends lost 0 bases and 0 bases respectively, with 11 bases between them. CDR3 loop: CASSLGGGPSTDTQYF. Here the CDR3 DNA reads TGCGCCAGCAGCTTGGGTGGCGGGCCTAGCACAGATACGCAGTATTTT.

J is TRBJ1-1 and V is TRBV7-8; 8 nucleotides align to TRBD1. The CDR3 runs 16 residues. Germline-derived CDR1 and CDR2 are SGHVS and FQNEAQ. Unmatched junction bases numbered 6, after V lost 2 bases and J lost 1 base. CDR3 nucleotide sequence: TGTGCCAGCAGCTTAACCCGACAGGGGCAGAACACTGAAGCTTTCTTT. Its translation is CASSLTRQGQNTEAFF.

The chain carries TRBV19 and TRBJ2-7; 8 positions match TRBD1. The CDR3 is 17 residues long. From germline, CDR1 is LNHDA and CDR2 SQIVND (reference sequence). V lost 0 bases, J lost 2 bases, and 9 bases stayed unmatched. The CDR3 loop reads CASSIDATRTGTYEQYF. The CDR3, as DNA: TGTGCCAGTAGTATAGACGCTACTAGGACAGGGACCTACGAGCAGTACTTC. The variable domain in full, with the rest retrieved from reference TRBV19 and TRBJ2-7, is DGGITQSPKYLFRKEGQNVTLSCEQNLNHDAMYWYRQDPGQGLRLIYYSQIVNDFQKGDIAEGYSVSREKKESFPLTVTSAQKNPTAFYLCASSIDATRTGTYEQYFGPGTRLTVT.

V and J are TRBV7-3 and TRBJ2-2, with D maybe TRBD2 (6 bases). This CDR3 is 13 amino acids long. The V and J ends lost 5 bases and 13 bases respectively, with 17 bases between them. CDR1 and CDR2 (germline): SGHTA, FQGTGA. CDR3 residues: CASSPRYRGLLFF. The DNA of the CDR3 is TGTGCCAGCAGCCCACGGTACCGGGGACTGCTGTTTTTT.

The table lists this clone with a few counts. V is TRBV5-1 and J is TRBJ2-2; TRBD2 matches at 14 bases. The CDR3 contains 18 residues. After removal of 2 bases from V and 0 bases from J, the junction contained 3 bases not matched to a gene. The germline V gene encodes CDR1 SGHRS and CDR2 YFSETQ. Written as DNA, the CDR3 is TGCGCCAGCAGCTTTCAGGGACTAGCGGGGGCGAACACCGGGGAGCTGTTTTTT. Protein sequence: CASSFQGLAGANTGELFF.

This chain joins TRBV19 and TRBJ2-3, with D possibly being TRBD2 (6 bases). The V end was cut by 10 bases, the J end by 6 bases, with 14 bases between. The germline V gene has CDR1 LNHDA and CDR2 SQIVND (reference sequence). The CDR3 is made up of 12 amino acids. The CDR3 here is CATQASGDTQYF. For the CDR3, the DNA is TGTGCCACCCAGGCGAGCGGGGATACGCAGTATTTT.